Each of the 8 T cell receptor beta chains below was sequenced from the same sample in a study of blood T cell repertoires in COVID-19. Libraries were prepared by immunoSEQ multiplex PCR; TCRdb keeps only in-frame clonotypes and omits some of them. The table includes approximately 15,000 clones, around 90% detected once. Source material: peripheral blood. Receptor source: a middle-aged man with active COVID-19.

V is TRBV14 and J is TRBJ1-1, with TRBD1 matching over 9 bases. CDR1 and CDR2 from the germline V gene are SGHDN and FVKESK. The CDR3 has 15 residues. J lost 0 bases, V lost 5 bases, and 4 bases had no gene match. The CDR3 protein is CASSAGQGMNTEAFF. CDR3 coding DNA: TGTGCCAGCAGCGCCGGACAGGGGATGAACACTGAAGCTTTCTTT.

This chain connects TRBV15 to TRBJ1-3; 7 nucleotides match TRBD1. V was pared by 0 bases and J by 4 bases, with 6 bases of the junction left unmatched. This CDR3 has 16 amino acids. The germline gives CDR1 LNHNV, CDR2 YYDKDF (reference sequence). The CDR3 DNA reads as TGTGCCACCAGCAGAGATCGACAGGGCATGGGAAACACCATATATTTT. Translation gives CATSRDRQGMGNTIYF.

This clone was detected once. This rearrangement joins TRBV7-9 to TRBJ2-7; 9 bases fit TRBD1. Germline lookup yields CDR1 SEHNR and CDR2 FQNEAQ (reference sequence). Trimming cost V 5 bases and J 3 bases; bases outside gene matches: 11. This CDR3 has 16 residues. For the CDR3, the DNA is TGTGCCAGCAGCGTCAGCCCCCACAGGGGGCTCTACGAGCAGTACTTC. Translating it yields CASSVSPHRGLYEQYF.

This clone was seen just once. This chain connects TRBV4-2 to TRBJ1-6; TRBD1 agrees at 8 bases. V lost 0 bases and J lost 2; bases outside the gene matches: 6. This CDR3 has 18 amino acids. The germline V gene encodes CDR1 LGHNA and CDR2 YNFKEQ. The CDR3 reads CASSQDRDRGTYNSPLHF. Written as DNA, the CDR3 is TGTGCCAGCAGCCAAGATAGAGACAGGGGTACCTATAATTCACCCCTCCACTTT.

This chain uses TRBV7-3 with TRBJ2-1; 9 nucleotides align to TRBD1. Trimming took 5 bases from V and 7 from J; bases not matched to a gene: 15. This CDR3 comprises 17 residues. The germline gives CDR1 SGHTA, CDR2 FQGTGA. CDR3 protein: CASSLAGGSGTGNEQFF. CDR3 bases: TGTGCCAGCAGCCTGGCCGGTGGTTCCGGGACAGGGAATGAGCAGTTCTTC.

The CDR3 loop is CASSDRGRNEKLFF. The DNA of the CDR3 is TGTGCCAGCAGTGACAGGGGGCGTAATGAAAAACTGTTTTTT. V and J are TRBV7-2 and TRBJ1-4; 10 bases agree with TRBD1. The germline V gene encodes CDR1 SGHTA and CDR2 FQGNSA. After removal of 6 bases from V and 4 bases from J, the junction contained 2 bases not matched to a gene. This CDR3 spans 14 amino acids.

This clone was counted between two and nine times. The V gene is TRBV6-6, the J gene TRBJ2-1, with 8 bases lining up with TRBD2. The CDR3 runs to 15 residues. Germline assignment: CDR1 MNHNY and CDR2 SVGAGI (reference sequence). The V and J ends lost 7 bases and 4 bases, in that order; junction bases with no gene match: 9. The CDR3 loop is CASMWSSGVYNEQFF. As DNA, the CDR3 is TGTGCCAGCATGTGGAGTAGCGGGGTGTACAATGAGCAGTTCTTC.

This chain joins TRBV30 and TRBJ1-2; TRBD1 is a possible D gene (5 bases). The CDR3 totals 12 residues. With 8 bases removed from V and 4 bases from J, the gap between germline ends came to 14 bases. The V gene's germline CDR1 is GTSNPN and CDR2 SVGIG (reference sequence). The CDR3 region is CAGAGELYGYTF. The CDR3 nucleotides read TGTGCCGGGGCGGGAGAACTCTATGGCTACACCTTC. The full variable domain, in which reference TRBV30 and TRBJ1-2 provide the parts outside the CDR3, is SQTIHQWPATLVQPVGSPLSLECTVEGTSNPNLYWYRQAAGRGLQLLFYSVGIGQISSEVPQNLSASRPQDRQFILSSKKLLLSDSGFYLCAGAGELYGYTFGSGTRLTVV.